This entry lists 3 T cell receptor beta chains sequenced from one sample in a study of CD8 T cells in ankylosing spondylitis. Using its own MiXCR run on the 5' RACE reads, TCRdb lists one record per CDR3 protein. This table has under 200,000 distinct CDR3 sequences, roughly 11% appearing once. Sequences were obtained from blood, either unsorted or a sorted T cell fraction (not recorded which). The source of these receptors is a male donor with ankylosing spondylitis or in good health (not recorded which).

This clonotype has a count of ten or more. The rearrangement uses TRBV6-1 and TRBJ2-1; D perhaps matches TRBD2 (5 bases). Trimming stripped 0 bases from V and 4 bases from J, with 10 bases between. This CDR3 comprises 15 residues. Germline lookup yields CDR1 MNHNS and CDR2 SASEGT. The DNA of the CDR3 is TGTGCCAGCAGTGAAGCACCGTGGACTTACAATGAGCAGTTCTTC. It yields the protein CASSEAPWTYNEQFF.

This clonotype occurred many times. The chain carries TRBV3-1 and TRBJ2-7; D is unresolved. The CDR3 length is 13 residues. V lost 6 bases, J lost 0 bases, and 9 bases lay in between. CDR1 LGHDT and CDR2 YNNKEL come from the germline V gene (reference sequence). The CDR3 DNA is TGTGCCAGCAGAAGCCCAAGCTCCTACGAGCAGTACTTC. It specifies CASRSPSSYEQYF.

A note on this clonotype: A read error may be the cause here, since a much bigger clone is one base away. The chain has TRBV15 and TRBJ2-3; 9 bases are a match to TRBD2. Germline V lookup: CDR1 LNHNV, CDR2 YYDKDF (reference sequence). This CDR3 contains 14 residues. In nucleotides, the CDR3 is TGTGCCACCAACAGAGAGGGTAGCGGGAGTACGCAGTATTTT. This gives the protein CATNREGSGSTQYF.